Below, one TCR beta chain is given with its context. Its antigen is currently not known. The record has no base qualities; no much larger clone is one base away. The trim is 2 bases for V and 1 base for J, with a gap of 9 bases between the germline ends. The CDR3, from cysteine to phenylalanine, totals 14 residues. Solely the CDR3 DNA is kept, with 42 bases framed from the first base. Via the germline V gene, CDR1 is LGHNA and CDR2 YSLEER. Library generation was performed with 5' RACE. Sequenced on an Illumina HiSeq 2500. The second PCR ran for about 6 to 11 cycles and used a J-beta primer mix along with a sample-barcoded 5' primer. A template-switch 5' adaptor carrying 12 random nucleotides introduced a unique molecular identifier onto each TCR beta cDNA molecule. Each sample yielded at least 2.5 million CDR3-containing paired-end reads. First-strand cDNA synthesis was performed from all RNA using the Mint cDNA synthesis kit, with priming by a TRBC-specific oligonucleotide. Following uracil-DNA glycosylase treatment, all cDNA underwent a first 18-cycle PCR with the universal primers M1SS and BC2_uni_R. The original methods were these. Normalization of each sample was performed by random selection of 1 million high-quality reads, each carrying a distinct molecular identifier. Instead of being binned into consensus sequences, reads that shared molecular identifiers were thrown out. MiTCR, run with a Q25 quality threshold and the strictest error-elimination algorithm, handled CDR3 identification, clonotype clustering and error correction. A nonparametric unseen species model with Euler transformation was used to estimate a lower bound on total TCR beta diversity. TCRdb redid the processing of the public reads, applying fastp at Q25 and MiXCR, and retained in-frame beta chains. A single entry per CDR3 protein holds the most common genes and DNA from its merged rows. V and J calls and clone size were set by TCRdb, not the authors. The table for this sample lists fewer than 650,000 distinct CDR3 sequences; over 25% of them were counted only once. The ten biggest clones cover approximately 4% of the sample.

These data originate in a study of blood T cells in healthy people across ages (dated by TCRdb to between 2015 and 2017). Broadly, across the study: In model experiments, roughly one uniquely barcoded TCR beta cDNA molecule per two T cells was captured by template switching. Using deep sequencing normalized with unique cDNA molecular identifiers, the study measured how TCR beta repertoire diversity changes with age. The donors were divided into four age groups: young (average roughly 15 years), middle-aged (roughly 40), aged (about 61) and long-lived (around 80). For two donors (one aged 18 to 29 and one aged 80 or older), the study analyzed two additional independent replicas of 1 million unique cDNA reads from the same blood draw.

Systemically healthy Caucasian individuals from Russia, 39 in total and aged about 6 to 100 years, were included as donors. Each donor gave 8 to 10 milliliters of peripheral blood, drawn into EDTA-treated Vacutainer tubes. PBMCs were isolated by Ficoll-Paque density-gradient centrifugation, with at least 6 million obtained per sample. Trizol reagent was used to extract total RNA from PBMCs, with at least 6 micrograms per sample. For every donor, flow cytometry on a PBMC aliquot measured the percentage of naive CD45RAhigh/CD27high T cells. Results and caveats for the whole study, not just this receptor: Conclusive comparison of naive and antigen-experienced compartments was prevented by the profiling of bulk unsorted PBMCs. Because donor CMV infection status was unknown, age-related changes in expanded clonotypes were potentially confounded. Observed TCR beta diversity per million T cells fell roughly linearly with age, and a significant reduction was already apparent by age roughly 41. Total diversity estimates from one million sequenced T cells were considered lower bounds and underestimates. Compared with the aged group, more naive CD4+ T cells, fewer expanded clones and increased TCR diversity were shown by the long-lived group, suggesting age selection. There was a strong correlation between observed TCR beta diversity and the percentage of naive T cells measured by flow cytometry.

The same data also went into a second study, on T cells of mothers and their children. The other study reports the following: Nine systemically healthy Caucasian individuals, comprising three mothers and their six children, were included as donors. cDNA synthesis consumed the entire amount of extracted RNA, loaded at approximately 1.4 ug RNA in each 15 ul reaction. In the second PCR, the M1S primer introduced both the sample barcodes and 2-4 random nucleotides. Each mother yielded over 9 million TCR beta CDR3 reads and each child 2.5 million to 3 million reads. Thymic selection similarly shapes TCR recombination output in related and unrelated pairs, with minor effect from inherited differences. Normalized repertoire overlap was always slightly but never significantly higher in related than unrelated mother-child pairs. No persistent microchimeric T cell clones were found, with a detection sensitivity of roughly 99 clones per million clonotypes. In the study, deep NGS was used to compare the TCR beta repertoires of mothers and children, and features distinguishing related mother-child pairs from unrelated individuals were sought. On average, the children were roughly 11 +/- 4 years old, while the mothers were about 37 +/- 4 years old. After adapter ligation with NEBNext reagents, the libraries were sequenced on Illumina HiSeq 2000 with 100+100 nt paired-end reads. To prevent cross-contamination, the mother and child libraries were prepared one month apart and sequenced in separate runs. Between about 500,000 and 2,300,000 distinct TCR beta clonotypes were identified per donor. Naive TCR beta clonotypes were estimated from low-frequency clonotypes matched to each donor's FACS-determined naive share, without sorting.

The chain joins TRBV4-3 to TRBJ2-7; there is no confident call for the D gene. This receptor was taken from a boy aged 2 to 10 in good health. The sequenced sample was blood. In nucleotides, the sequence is TGCGCCAGCAGCCAACAGGCCAATTCCTACGAGCAGTACTTC. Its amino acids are CASSQQANSYEQYF.